This T cell receptor beta chain is drawn from a study of long-term antiretroviral therapy in people with HIV. Whole-study findings and limits: Dominance of pre-ART expanded clones persisted, fluctuating and often declining after ART. After ART, diversity increased yet remained lower than transplant donor controls.

The CDR3 contains 14 residues. The germline CDR1 and CDR2 sequences are SGHNT and YYREEE (reference sequence). From each donor, at least one pre-ART PBMC sample and at least two post-ART PBMC samples were obtained. In the United States, treatment was given to all participants with HIV. In the case of this clone: Antigen specificity is unknown.

Run at survey level, the immunoSEQ assay was version v3.0. TCRdb keeps only in-frame clones here, not all; method: immunoSEQ multiplex PCR. The sample lists approximately 16,000 clones; over 70% were seen once. V gene TRBV5-4 combines with J gene TRBJ2-5; perhaps TRBD1 as D (5 bases). The J call is uncertain, as TRBJ2-7 better fits the DNA end. This clonotype was sampled from a man under 40 with HIV. The sample consisted of unsorted PBMCs, taken about 1.3 years before starting antiretroviral therapy. DNA for the CDR3: TGTGCCAGCAGCTTATCCAGGGAACTCCACGAGCAGTACTTC. Translation gives CASSLSRELHEQYF.